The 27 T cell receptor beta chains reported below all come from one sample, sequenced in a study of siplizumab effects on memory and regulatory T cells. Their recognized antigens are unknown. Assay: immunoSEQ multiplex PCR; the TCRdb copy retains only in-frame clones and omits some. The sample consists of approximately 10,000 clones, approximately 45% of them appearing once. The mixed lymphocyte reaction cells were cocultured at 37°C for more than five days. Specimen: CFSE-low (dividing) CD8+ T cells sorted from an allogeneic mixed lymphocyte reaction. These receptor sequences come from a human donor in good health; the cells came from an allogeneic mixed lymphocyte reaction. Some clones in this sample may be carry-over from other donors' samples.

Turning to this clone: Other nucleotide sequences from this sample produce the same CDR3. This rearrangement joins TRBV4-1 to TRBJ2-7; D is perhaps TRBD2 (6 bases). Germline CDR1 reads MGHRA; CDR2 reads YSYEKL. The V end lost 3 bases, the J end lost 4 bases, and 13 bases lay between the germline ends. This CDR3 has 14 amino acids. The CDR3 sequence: CASSQGGGWYEQYF. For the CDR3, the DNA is TGCGCCAGCAGCCAGGGGGGAGGATGGTACGAGCAGTACTTC.

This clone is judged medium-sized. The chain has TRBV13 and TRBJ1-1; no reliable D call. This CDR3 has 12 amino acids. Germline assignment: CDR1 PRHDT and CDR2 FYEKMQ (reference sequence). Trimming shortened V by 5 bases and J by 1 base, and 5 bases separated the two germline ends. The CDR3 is CASSEGNTEAFF. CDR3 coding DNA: TGTGCCAGCAGCGAGGGGAACACTGAAGCTTTCTTT.

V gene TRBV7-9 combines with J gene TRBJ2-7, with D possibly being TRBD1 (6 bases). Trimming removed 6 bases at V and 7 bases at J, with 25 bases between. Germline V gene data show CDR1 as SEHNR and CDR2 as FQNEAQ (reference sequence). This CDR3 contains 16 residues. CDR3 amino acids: CASSSTLGTLPVEQYF. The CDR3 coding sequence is TGTGCCAGCAGTTCTACCTTGGGGACATTACCGGTAGAGCAGTACTTC.

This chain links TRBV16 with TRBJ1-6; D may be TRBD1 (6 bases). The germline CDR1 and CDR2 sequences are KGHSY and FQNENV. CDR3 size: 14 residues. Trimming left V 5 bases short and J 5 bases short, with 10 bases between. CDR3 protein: CASSEGQNNSPLHF. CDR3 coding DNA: TGTGCCAGCAGCGAAGGACAGAATAATTCACCCCTCCACTTT.

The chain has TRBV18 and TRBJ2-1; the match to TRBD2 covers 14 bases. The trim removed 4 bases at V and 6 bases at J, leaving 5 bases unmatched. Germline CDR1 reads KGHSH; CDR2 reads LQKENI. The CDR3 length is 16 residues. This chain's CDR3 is CASSLTTSGGVNEQFF. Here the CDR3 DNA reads TGTGCCAGCTCACTGACGACTAGCGGGGGGGTCAATGAGCAGTTCTTC.

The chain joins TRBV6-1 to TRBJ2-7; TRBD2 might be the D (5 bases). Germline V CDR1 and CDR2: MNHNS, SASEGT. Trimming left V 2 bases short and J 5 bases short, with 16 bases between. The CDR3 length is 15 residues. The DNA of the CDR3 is TGTGCCAGCAGTGAATACGGGGTTTTGATGAACGAGCAGTACTTC. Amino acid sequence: CASSEYGVLMNEQYF.

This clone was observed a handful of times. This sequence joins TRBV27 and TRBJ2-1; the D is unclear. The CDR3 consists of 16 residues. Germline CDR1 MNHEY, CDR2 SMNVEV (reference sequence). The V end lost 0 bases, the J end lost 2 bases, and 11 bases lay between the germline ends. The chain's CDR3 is CASSLSKAEPYNEQFF. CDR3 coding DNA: TGTGCCAGCAGTTTATCGAAGGCGGAGCCCTACAATGAGCAGTTCTTC.

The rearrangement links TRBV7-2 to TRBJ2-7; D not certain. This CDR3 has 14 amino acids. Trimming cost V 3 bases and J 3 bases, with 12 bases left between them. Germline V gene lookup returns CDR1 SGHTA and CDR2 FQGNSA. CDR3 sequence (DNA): TGTGCCAGCAGCTTTGGGGTCTTTGGCTACGAGCAGTACTTC. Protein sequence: CASSFGVFGYEQYF.

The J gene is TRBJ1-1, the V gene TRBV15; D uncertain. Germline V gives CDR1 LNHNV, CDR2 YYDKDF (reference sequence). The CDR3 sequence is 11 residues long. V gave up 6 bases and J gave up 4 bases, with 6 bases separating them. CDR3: CATREGTEAFF. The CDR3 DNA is TGTGCCACCAGGGAAGGCACTGAAGCTTTCTTT.

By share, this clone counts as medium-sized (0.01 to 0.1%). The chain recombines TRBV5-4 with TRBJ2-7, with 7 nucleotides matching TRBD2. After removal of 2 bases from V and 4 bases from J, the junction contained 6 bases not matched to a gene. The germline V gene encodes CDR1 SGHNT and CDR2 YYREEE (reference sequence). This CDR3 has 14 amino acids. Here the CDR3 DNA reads TGTGCCAGCAGCTTCCCGGGAGGAGTGTACGAGCAGTACTTC. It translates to CASSFPGGVYEQYF.

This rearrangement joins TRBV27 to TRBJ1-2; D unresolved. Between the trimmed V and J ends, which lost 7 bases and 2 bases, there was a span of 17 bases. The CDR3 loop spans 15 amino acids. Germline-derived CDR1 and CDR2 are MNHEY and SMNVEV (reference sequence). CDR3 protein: CASKTDRTSNYGYTF. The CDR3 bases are TGTGCCAGCAAAACCGACCGGACGTCAAACTATGGCTACACCTTC.

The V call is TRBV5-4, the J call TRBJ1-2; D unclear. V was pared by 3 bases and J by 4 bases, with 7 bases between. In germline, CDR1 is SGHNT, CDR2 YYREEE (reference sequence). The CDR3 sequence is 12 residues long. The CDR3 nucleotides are TGTGCCAGCAGCTCCCCGCCCTATGGCTACACCTTC. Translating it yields CASSSPPYGYTF.

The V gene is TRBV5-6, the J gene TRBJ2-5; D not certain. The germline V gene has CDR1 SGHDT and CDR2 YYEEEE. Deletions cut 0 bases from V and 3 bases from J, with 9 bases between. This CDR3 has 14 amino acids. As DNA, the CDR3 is TGTGCCAGCAGCTTGGCGCCAGACGAAGAGACCCAGTACTTC. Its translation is CASSLAPDEETQYF.

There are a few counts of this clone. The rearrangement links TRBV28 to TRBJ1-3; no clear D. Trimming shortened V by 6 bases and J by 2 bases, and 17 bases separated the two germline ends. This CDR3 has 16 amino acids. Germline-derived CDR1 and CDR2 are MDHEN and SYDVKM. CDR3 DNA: TGTGCCAGCAGCCCCATTTTCATCGGGGCTGGAAACACCATATATTTT. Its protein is CASSPIFIGAGNTIYF.

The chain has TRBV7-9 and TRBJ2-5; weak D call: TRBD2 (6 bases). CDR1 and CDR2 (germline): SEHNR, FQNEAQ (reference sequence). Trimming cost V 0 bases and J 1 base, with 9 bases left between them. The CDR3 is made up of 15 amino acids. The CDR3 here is CASSLAGGLQETQYF. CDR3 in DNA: TGTGCCAGCAGCTTAGCGGGAGGTCTCCAAGAGACCCAGTACTTC.

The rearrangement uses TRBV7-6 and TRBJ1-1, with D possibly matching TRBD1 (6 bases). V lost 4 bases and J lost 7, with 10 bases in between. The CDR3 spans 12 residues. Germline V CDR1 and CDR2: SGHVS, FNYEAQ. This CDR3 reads CASSSSGVEAFF. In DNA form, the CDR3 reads TGTGCCAGCAGCTCCTCAGGGGTTGAAGCTTTCTTT.

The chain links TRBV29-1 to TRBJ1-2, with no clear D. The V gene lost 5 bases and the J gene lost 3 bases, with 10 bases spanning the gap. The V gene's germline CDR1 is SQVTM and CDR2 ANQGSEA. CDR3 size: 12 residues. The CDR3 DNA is TGCAGCGTTTATCGGGAGGACTATGGCTACACCTTC. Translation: CSVYREDYGYTF.

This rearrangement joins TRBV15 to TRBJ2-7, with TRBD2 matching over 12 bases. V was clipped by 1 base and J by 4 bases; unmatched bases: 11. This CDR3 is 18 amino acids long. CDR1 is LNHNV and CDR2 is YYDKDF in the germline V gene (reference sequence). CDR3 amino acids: CATSRGGLGTSGSYEQYF. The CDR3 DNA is TGTGCCACCAGCAGAGGGGGGCTCGGGACTAGCGGGTCTTACGAGCAGTACTTC. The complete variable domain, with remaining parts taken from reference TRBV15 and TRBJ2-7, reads DAMVIQNPRYQVTQFGKPVTLSCSQTLNHNVMYWYQQKSSQAPKLLFHYYDKDFNNEADTPDNFQSRRPNTSFCFLDIRSPGLGDTAMYLCATSRGGLGTSGSYEQYFGPGTRLTVT.

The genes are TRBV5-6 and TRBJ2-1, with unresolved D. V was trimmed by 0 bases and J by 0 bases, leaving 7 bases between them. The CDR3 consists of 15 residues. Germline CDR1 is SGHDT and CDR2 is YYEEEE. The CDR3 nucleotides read TGTGCCAGCAGCTTGGATACGGGCTCCTACAATGAGCAGTTCTTC. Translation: CASSLDTGSYNEQFF.

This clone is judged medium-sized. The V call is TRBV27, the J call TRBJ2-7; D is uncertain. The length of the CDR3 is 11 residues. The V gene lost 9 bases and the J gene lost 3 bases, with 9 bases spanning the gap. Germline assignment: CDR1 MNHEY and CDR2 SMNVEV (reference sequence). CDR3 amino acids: CASTLGYEQYF. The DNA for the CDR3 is TGTGCCAGTACACTCGGCTACGAGCAGTACTTC.

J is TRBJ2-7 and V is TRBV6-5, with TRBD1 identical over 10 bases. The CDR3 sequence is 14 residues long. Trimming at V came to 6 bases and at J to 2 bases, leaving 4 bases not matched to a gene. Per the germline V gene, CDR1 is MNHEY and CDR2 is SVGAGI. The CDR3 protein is CASRAGTGAYEQYF. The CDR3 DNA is TGTGCCAGCAGGGCCGGGACAGGGGCCTACGAGCAGTACTTC.

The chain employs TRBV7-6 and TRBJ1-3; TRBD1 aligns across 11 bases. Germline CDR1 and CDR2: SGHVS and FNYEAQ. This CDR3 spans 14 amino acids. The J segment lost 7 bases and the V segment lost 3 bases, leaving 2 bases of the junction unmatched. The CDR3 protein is CASSLDRGRNTIYF. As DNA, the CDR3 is TGTGCCAGCAGCTTGGACAGGGGGCGGAACACCATATATTTT.

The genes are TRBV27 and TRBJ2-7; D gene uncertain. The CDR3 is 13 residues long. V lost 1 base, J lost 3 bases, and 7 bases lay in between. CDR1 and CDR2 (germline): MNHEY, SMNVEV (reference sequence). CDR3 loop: CASSLWRSYEQYF. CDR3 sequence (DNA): TGTGCCAGCAGTTTATGGCGGAGCTACGAGCAGTACTTC.

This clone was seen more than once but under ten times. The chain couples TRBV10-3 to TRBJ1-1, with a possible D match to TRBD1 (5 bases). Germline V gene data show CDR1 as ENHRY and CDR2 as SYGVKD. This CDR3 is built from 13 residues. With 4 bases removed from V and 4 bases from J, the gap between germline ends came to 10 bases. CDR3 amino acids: CAISGGGGTEAFF. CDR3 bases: TGTGCCATCAGTGGCGGGGGAGGCACTGAAGCTTTCTTT.

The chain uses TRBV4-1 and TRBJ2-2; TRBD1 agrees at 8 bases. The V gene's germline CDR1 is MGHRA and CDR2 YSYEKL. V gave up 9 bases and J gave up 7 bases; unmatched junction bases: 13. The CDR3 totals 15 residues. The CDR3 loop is CASLYMTGVGGELFF. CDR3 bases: TGCGCCAGTCTATATATGACAGGGGTCGGCGGGGAGCTGTTTTTT.

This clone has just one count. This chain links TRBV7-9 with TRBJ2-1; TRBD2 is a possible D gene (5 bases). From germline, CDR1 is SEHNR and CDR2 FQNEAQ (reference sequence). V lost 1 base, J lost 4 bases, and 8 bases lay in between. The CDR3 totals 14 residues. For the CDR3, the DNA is TGTGCCAGCAGCTTAGAAAGCGGTTACAATGAGCAGTTCTTC. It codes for CASSLESGYNEQFF.

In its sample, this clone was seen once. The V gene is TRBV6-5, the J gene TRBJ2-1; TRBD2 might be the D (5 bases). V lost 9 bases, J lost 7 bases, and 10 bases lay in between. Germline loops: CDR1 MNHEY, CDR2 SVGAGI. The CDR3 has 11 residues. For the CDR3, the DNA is TGTGCCAGTAGAGAGGGTAATGAGCAGTTCTTC. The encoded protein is CASREGNEQFF.